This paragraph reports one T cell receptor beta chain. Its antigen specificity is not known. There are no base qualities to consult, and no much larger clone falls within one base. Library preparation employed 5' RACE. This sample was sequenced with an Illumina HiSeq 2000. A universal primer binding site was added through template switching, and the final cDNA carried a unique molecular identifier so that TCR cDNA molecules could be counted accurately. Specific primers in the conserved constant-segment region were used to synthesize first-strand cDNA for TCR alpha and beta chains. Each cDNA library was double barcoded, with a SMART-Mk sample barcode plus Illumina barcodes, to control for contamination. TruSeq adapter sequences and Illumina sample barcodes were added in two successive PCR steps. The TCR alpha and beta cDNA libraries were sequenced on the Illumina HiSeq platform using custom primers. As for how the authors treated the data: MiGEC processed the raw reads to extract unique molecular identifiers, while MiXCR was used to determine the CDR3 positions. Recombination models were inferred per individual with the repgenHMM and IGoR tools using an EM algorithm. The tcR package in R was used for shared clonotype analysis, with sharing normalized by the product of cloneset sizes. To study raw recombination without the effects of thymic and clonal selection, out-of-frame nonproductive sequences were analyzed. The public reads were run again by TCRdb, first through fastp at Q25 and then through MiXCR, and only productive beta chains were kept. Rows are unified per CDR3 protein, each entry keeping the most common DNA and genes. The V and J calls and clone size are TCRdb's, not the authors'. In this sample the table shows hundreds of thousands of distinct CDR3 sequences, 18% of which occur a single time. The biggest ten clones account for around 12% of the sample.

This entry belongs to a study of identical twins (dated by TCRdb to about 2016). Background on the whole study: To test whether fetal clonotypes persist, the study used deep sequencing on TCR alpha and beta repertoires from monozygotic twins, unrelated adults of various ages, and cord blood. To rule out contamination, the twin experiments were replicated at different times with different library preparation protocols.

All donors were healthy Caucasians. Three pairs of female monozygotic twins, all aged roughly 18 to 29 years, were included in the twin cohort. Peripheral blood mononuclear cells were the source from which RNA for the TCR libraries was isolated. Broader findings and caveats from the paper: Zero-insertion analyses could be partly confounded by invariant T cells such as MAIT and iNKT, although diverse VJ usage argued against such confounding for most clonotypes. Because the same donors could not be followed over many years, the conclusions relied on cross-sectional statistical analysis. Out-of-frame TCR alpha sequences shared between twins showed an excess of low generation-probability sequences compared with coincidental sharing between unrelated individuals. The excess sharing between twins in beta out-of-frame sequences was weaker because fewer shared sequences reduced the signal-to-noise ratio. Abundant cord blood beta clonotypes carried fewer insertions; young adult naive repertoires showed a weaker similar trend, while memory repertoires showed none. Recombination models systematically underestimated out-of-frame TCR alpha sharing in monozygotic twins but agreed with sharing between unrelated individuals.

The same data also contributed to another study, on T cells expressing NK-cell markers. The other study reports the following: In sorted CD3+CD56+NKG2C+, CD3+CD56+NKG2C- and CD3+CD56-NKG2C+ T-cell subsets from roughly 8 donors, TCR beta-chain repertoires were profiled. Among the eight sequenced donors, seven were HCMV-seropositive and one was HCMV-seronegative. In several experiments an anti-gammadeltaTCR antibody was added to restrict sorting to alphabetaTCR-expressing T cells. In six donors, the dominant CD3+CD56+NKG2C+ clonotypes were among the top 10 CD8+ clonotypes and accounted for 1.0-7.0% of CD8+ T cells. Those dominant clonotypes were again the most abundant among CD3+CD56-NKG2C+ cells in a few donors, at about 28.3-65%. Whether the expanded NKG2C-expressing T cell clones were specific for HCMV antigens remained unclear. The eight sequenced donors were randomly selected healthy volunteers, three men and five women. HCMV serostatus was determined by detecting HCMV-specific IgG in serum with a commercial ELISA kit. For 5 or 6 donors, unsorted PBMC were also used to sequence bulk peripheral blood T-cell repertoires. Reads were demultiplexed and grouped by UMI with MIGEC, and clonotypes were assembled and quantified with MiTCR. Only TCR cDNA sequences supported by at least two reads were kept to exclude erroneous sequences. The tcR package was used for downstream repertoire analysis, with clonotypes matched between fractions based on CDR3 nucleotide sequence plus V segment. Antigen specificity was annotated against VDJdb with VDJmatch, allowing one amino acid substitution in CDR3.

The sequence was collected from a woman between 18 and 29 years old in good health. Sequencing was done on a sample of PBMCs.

The nucleotide sequence is given as TGCAGTGCTAGAAAACGGGAGGGGATCACAGATACGCAGTATTTT. Its product reads: CSARKREGITDTQYF. This chain is built from TRBV20-1 and TRBJ2-3; the central 8 bases match TRBD2. Its CDR3 holds 15 amino acids, cysteine through phenylalanine. CDR3 DNA is the only sequence kept; it has 45 bases, read in frame from the first base. Compared with germline, V lacks 2 bases and J lacks 2 bases; bases without a gene match: 6. CDR1 and CDR2 are read off the germline V gene (reference sequence) as DFQATT and SNEGSKA.